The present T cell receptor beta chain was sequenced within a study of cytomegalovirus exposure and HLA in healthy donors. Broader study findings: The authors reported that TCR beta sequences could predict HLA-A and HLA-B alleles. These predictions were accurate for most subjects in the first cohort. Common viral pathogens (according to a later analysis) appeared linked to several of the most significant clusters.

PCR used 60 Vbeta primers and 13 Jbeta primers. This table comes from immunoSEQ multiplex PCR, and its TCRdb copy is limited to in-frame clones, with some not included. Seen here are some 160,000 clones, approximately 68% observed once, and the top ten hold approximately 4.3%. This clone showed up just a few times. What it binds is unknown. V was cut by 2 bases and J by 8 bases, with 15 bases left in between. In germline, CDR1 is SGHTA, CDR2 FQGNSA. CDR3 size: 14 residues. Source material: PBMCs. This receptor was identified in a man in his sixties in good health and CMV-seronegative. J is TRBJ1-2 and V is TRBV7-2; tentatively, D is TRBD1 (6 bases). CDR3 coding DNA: TGTGCCAGCAGCTTATCCGCAGGGGAATGGGGCTACACCTTC. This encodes CASSLSAGEWGYTF.